The rows below give T cell receptor beta chains drawn from one sample of a study of shared clonotypes between healthy human individuals. The protocol was immunoSEQ multiplex PCR, while the TCRdb copy is restricted to in-frame clones and leaves out a portion. Here the sample spans about 2.2 million clones, about 94% being singletons. Specimen: naive CD8+ T cells from PBMCs. The origin of the receptors is a young man in good health. Some clones in this sample may be carry-over from other donors' samples. Both conserved end residues are part of each CDR3. The order of the fields is V gene, J gene, D gene, clone size, CDR3 protein, CDR3 DNA. A D gene is named only where the DNA matches it firmly. Only part of the rows carry a size: once, few, many, or a class if the clone is expanded.

v_gene: TRBV29-1; j_gene: TRBJ2-3; d_gene: TRBD2; abundance: once; CDR3aa: CSVVGGLLAGFSTDTQYF; CDR3nt: TGCAGCGTTGTGGGGGGGCTACTAGCGGGGTTTAGCACAGATACGCAGTATTTT
v_gene: TRBV27; j_gene: TRBJ2-5; d_gene: TRBD2; abundance: NA; CDR3aa: CASSLLGGMETQYF; CDR3nt: TGTGCCAGCAGTTTATTGGGAGGGATGGAGACCCAGTACTTC
v_gene: TRBV6-1; j_gene: TRBJ2-7; d_gene: NA; abundance: NA; CDR3aa: CASSDAPGRSSYEQYF; CDR3nt: TGTGCCAGCAGTGATGCTCCAGGACGAAGCTCCTACGAGCAGTACTTC
v_gene: TRBV28; j_gene: TRBJ2-7; d_gene: NA; abundance: NA; CDR3aa: CASSPDDYEQYF; CDR3nt: TGTGCCAGCAGTCCTGACGACTACGAGCAGTACTTC
v_gene: TRBV30; j_gene: TRBJ2-1; d_gene: TRBD2; abundance: NA; CDR3aa: CAGRGGRLGDEQFF; CDR3nt: TGTGCCGGGAGGGGCGGGAGGCTCGGGGATGAGCAGTTCTTC
v_gene: TRBV6-1; j_gene: TRBJ2-4; d_gene: NA; abundance: NA; CDR3aa: CASIADRLARAIQYF; CDR3nt: TGTGCCAGCATCGCGGACCGTTTGGCCCGTGCCATTCAGTACTTC
v_gene: TRBV14; j_gene: TRBJ2-7; d_gene: NA; abundance: NA; CDR3aa: CASSQGRYYEQYF; CDR3nt: TGTGCCAGCAGCCAGGGTAGATATTACGAGCAGTACTTC
v_gene: TRBV2; j_gene: TRBJ2-7; d_gene: TRBD2; abundance: NA; CDR3aa: CASSSPGLAGGLSYEQYF; CDR3nt: TGTGCCAGCAGTTCTCCGGGACTAGCGGGAGGATTATCCTACGAGCAGTACTTC
v_gene: TRBV11-2; j_gene: TRBJ1-2; d_gene: TRBD1; abundance: NA; CDR3aa: CASSLALAGGYGYTF; CDR3nt: TGTGCCAGCAGCTTAGCCTTAGCAGGGGGCTATGGCTACACCTTC
v_gene: TRBV25-1; j_gene: TRBJ2-1; d_gene: TRBD2; abundance: NA; CDR3aa: CASRAGVSLSYNEQFF; CDR3nt: TGTGCCAGCAGGGCGGGAGTAAGCTTGTCCTACAATGAGCAGTTCTTC
v_gene: TRBV4-1; j_gene: TRBJ2-3; d_gene: NA; abundance: NA; CDR3aa: CASSWGSTDTQYF; CDR3nt: TGCGCCAGCAGCTGGGGTTCTACAGATACGCAGTATTTT
v_gene: TRBV27; j_gene: TRBJ2-7; d_gene: NA; abundance: once; CDR3aa: CASSFIPAYEQYF; CDR3nt: TGTGCCAGCAGTTTCATACCAGCCTACGAGCAGTACTTC
v_gene: TRBV5-1; j_gene: TRBJ2-2; d_gene: NA; abundance: NA; CDR3aa: CASSYYREGTGELFF; CDR3nt: TGCGCCAGCAGCTACTACAGGGAGGGCACCGGGGAGCTGTTTTTT
v_gene: TRBV5-1; j_gene: TRBJ1-1; d_gene: TRBD1; abundance: NA; CDR3aa: CASSPGGALNTEAFF; CDR3nt: TGCGCCAGCAGCCCAGGGGGCGCCCTGAACACTGAAGCTTTCTTT
v_gene: TRBV29-1; j_gene: TRBJ2-7; d_gene: TRBD1; abundance: NA; CDR3aa: CSVGQTGSYEQYF; CDR3nt: TGCAGCGTTGGGCAGACAGGGTCCTACGAGCAGTACTTC
v_gene: TRBV30; j_gene: TRBJ1-1; d_gene: TRBD1; abundance: once; CDR3aa: CAWSLDRGRRTEAFF; CDR3nt: TGTGCCTGGAGTTTGGACAGGGGTCGGAGGACTGAAGCTTTCTTT
v_gene: TRBV19; j_gene: TRBJ1-2; d_gene: NA; abundance: once; CDR3aa: CASSEGLTVLYGYTF; CDR3nt: TGTGCCAGTAGTGAAGGGCTAACTGTTCTCTATGGCTACACCTTC
v_gene: TRBV9; j_gene: TRBJ1-2; d_gene: NA; abundance: NA; CDR3aa: CASSVADRTYGYTF; CDR3nt: TGTGCCAGCAGCGTAGCTGACAGGACTTATGGCTACACCTTC
v_gene: TRBV7-9; j_gene: TRBJ1-1; d_gene: NA; abundance: NA; CDR3aa: CASSLPGGNTEAFF; CDR3nt: TGTGCCAGCAGCCTGCCCGGGGGAAACACTGAAGCTTTCTTT
v_gene: TRBV7-9; j_gene: TRBJ2-7; d_gene: NA; abundance: NA; CDR3aa: CASSPPPGPYEQYF; CDR3nt: TGTGCCAGCAGCCCCCCCCCGGGCCCCTACGAGCAGTACTTC
v_gene: TRBV10-1; j_gene: TRBJ1-5; d_gene: NA; abundance: NA; CDR3aa: CAGGGGNSNQPQHF; CDR3nt: TGCGCCGGGGGAGGGGGGAATAGCAATCAGCCCCAGCATTTT
v_gene: TRBV2; j_gene: TRBJ2-7; d_gene: NA; abundance: NA; CDR3aa: CASSDPRGVYEQYF; CDR3nt: TGTGCCAGCAGTGACCCCCGTGGCGTTTACGAGCAGTACTTC
v_gene: TRBV28; j_gene: TRBJ1-1; d_gene: TRBD1; abundance: NA; CDR3aa: CASSFAAGTGSTEAFF; CDR3nt: TGTGCCAGCAGTTTTGCGGCCGGGACAGGGAGCACTGAAGCTTTCTTT
v_gene: TRBV9; j_gene: TRBJ2-1; d_gene: TRBD2; abundance: NA; CDR3aa: CASSDSETSGSSSYNEQFF; CDR3nt: TGTGCCAGCAGCGATTCGGAGACTAGCGGGAGTTCGTCCTACAATGAGCAGTTCTTC
v_gene: TRBV29-1; j_gene: TRBJ1-1; d_gene: NA; abundance: NA; CDR3aa: CSVEFGGTEAFF; CDR3nt: TGCAGCGTTGAGTTTGGGGGGACTGAAGCTTTCTTT
v_gene: TRBV27; j_gene: TRBJ2-5; d_gene: TRBD2; abundance: NA; CDR3aa: CASSWGTSGETQYF; CDR3nt: TGTGCCAGCAGTTGGGGGACTAGCGGGGAGACCCAGTACTTC
v_gene: TRBV6-5; j_gene: TRBJ2-7; d_gene: TRBD1; abundance: NA; CDR3aa: CASSYSTGQISYEQYF; CDR3nt: TGTGCCAGCAGTTACTCGACGGGACAGATCTCCTACGAGCAGTACTTC
v_gene: TRBV7-9; j_gene: TRBJ2-1; d_gene: NA; abundance: NA; CDR3aa: CASSPLFGGANNEQFF; CDR3nt: TGTGCCAGCAGCCCACTGTTCGGCGGGGCGAACAATGAGCAGTTCTTC
v_gene: TRBV4-1; j_gene: TRBJ1-5; d_gene: NA; abundance: NA; CDR3aa: CASSPAGMLLQPQHF; CDR3nt: TGCGCCAGCAGCCCCGCAGGTATGTTGTTGCAGCCCCAGCATTTT
v_gene: TRBV5-1; j_gene: TRBJ2-5; d_gene: TRBD1; abundance: NA; CDR3aa: CASSQDRNQETQYF; CDR3nt: TGCGCCAGCAGCCAGGACAGGAACCAAGAGACCCAGTACTTC
v_gene: TRBV27; j_gene: TRBJ2-1; d_gene: NA; abundance: NA; CDR3aa: CASSLGGVRGAVDEQFF; CDR3nt: TGTGCCAGCAGTCTGGGGGGGGTAAGGGGGGCCGTCGATGAGCAGTTCTTC